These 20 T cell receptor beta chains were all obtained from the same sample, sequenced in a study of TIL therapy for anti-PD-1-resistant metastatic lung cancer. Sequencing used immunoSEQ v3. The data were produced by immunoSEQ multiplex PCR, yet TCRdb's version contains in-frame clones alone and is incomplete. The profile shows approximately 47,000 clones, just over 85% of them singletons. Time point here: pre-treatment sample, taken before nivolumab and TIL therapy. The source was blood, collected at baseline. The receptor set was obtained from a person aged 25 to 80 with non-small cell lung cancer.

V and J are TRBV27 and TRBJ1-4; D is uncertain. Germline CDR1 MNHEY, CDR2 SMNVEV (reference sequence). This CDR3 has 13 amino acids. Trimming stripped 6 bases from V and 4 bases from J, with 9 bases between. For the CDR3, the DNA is TGTGCCAGCAGAAACAATAATAATGAAAAACTGTTTTTT. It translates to CASRNNNNEKLFF.

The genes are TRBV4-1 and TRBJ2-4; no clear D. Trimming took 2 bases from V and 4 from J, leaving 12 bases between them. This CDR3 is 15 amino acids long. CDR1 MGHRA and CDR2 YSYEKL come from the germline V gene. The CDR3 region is CASSQPLDAKNIQYF. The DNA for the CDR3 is TGCGCCAGCAGCCAACCTCTGGACGCTAAAAACATTCAGTACTTC.

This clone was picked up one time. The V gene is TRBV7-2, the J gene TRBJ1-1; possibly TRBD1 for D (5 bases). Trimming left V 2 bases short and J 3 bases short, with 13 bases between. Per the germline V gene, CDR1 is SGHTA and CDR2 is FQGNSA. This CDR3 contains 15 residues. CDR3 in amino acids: CASSLSGRGYTEAFF. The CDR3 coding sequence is TGTGCCAGCAGCTTATCCGGCCGGGGGTACACTGAAGCTTTCTTT.

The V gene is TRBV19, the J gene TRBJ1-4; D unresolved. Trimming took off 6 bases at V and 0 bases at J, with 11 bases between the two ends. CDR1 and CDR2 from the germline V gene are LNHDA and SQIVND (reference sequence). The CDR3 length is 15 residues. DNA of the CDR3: TGTGCCAGTAGGAGCTGGCCTTCAACTAATGAAAAACTGTTTTTT. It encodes CASRSWPSTNEKLFF.

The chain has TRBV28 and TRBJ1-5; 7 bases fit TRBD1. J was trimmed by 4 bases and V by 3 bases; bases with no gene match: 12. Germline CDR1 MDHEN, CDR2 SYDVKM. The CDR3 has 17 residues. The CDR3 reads CASSFSSSTGINQPQHF. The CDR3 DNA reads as TGTGCCAGCAGTTTCTCCTCCTCGACAGGGATTAATCAGCCCCAGCATTTT.

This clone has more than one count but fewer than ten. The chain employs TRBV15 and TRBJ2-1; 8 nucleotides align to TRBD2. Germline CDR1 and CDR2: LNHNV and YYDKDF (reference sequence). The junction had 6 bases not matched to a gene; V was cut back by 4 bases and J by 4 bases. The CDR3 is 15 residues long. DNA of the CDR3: TGTGCCACCAGCACGACTAGCGTCGAATACAATGAGCAGTTCTTC. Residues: CATSTTSVEYNEQFF.

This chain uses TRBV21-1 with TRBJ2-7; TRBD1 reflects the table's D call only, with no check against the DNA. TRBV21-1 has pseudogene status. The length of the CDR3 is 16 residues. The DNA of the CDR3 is TGTGCCAGCAGCAAAAAGGCGCCAGGGGGTAAGTACGAGCAGTACTTC. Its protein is CASSKKAPGGKYEQYF.

The CDR3 spells CSASRGQGVWETQYF. The CDR3 DNA sequence: TGCAGTGCTAGTAGGGGGCAGGGGGTCTGGGAGACCCAGTACTTC. This chain connects TRBV20-1 to TRBJ2-5, with 7 positions matching TRBD1. Trimming at V came to 3 bases and at J to 5 bases, leaving 12 bases not matched to a gene. This CDR3 is 15 amino acids long. Germline assignment: CDR1 DFQATT and CDR2 SNEGSKA (reference sequence).

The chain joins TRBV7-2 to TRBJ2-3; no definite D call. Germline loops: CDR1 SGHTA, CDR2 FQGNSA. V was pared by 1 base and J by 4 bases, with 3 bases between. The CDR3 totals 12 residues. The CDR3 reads CASSLGADTQYF. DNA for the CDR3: TGTGCCAGCAGCTTAGGGGCAGATACGCAGTATTTT.

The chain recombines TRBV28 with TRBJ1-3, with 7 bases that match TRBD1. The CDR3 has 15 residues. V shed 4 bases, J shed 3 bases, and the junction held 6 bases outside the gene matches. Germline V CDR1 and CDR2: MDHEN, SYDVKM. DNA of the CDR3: TGTGCCAGCAGTTCGCAGGGGGTAGGTGGAAACACCATATATTTT. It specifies CASSSQGVGGNTIYF. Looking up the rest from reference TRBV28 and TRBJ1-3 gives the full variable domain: DVKVTQSSRYLVKRTGEKVFLECVQDMDHENMFWYRQDPGLGLRLIYFSYDVKMKEKGDIPEGYSVSREKKERFSLILESASTNQTSMYLCASSSQGVGGNTIYFGEGSWLTVV.

The DNA for the CDR3 is TGTGCCAGTAGTCCTCCCCGGTGGACGGGAAGCCAAGAGACCCAGTACTTC. Amino acids: CASSPPRWTGSQETQYF. V is TRBV19 and J is TRBJ2-5; possible D gene TRBD2, 5 bases. This CDR3 spans 17 amino acids. V lost 5 bases and J lost 1, with 20 bases in between. The V gene's germline CDR1 is LNHDA and CDR2 SQIVND (reference sequence).

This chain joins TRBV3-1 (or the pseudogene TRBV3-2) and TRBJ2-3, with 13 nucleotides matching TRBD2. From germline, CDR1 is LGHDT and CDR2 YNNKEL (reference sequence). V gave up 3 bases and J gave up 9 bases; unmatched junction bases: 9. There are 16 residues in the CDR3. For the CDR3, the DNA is TGTGCCAGCAGCCATGCTACTAGCGGGGGGGCCAGAACGCAGTATTTT. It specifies CASSHATSGGARTQYF.

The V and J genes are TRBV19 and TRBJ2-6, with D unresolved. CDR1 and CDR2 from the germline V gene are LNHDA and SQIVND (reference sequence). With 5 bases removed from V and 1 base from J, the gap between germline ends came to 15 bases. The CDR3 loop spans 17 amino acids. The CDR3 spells CASSLQLLPSGANVLTF. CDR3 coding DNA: TGTGCCAGTAGTTTGCAGCTCCTTCCGTCTGGGGCCAACGTCCTGACTTTC.

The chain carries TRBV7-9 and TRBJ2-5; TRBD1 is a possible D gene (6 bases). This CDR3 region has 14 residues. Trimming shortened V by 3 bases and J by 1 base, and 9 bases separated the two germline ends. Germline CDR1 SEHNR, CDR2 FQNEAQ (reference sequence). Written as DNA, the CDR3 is TGTGCCAGCAGCTTGGGGGCCGTCCAAGAGACCCAGTACTTC. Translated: CASSLGAVQETQYF. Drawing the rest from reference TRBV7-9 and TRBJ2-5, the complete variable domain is DTGVSQNPRHKITKRGQNVTFRCDPISEHNRLYWYRQTLGQGPEFLTYFQNEAQLEKSRLLSDRFSAERPKGSFSTLEIQRTEQGDSAMYLCASSLGAVQETQYFGPGTRLLVL.

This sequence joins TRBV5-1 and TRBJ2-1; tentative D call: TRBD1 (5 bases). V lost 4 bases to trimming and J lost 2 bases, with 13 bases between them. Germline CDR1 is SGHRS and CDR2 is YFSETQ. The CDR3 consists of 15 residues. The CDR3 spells CASSVPRETYNEQFF. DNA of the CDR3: TGCGCCAGCAGCGTACCCAGGGAAACCTACAATGAGCAGTTCTTC.

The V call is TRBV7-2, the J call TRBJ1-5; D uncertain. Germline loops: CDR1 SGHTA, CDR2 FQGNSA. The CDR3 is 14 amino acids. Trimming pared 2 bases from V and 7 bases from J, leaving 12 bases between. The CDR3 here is CASSLLGSNQPQHF. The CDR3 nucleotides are TGTGCCAGCAGCTTATTGGGGTCGAACCAGCCCCAGCATTTT.

This chain's CDR3 is CATSEAGLPYNEQFF. CDR3 in DNA: TGTGCCACCAGCGAAGCGGGGCTCCCCTACAATGAGCAGTTCTTC. The chain is built from TRBV15 and TRBJ2-1; 7 bases match TRBD2. The ends lost 5 bases at V and 2 bases at J; junction bases unmatched: 6. The CDR3 loop spans 15 amino acids. Germline-derived CDR1 and CDR2 are LNHNV and YYDKDF (reference sequence).

CDR3 residues: CASSSLVDTQYF. The CDR3 DNA reads as TGTGCCAGCAGTTCCTTAGTGGATACGCAGTATTTT. The chain joins TRBV27 to TRBJ2-3; D unclear. This CDR3 spans 12 amino acids. V shed 4 bases and J shed 6 bases, with 8 bases lying between them. From germline, CDR1 is MNHEY and CDR2 SMNVEV (reference sequence).

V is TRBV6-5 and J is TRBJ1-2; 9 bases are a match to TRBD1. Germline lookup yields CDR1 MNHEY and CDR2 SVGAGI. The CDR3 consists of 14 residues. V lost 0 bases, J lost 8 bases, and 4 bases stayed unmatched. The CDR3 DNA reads TGTGCCAGCAGTTACTCCGGACAGGGGATGGGCTACACCTTC. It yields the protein CASSYSGQGMGYTF.

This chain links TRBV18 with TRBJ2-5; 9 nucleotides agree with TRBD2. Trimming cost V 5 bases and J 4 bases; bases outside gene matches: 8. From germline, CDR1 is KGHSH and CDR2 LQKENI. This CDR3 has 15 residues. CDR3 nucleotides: TGTGCCAGCTCAGTGGCGGGAGGGCCCCCAGAGACCCAGTACTTC. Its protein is CASSVAGGPPETQYF.